This T cell receptor beta chain originates from a study of response to subunit inactivated influenza vaccine. The ends were cut back, 0 bases at V and 0 bases at J, with 10 bases in the middle. Germline-derived CDR1 and CDR2 are SGHDT and YYEEEE. CDR3 length equals 16 residues. Overall study results and limits: The authors proposed limited new T cell recruitment per seasonal influenza vaccination.

About this clonotype: Its antigen is not identified.

Each CDR3 protein is one row after TCRdb ran MiXCR on the RT-PCR reads. The repertoire holds about 480,000 distinct CDR3 sequences, with over 25% as singletons. The sequenced sample was CD4+ T cells sorted from PBMCs, obtained 4 to 6 days after vaccination. The genes are TRBV5-6 and TRBJ2-1, with no clear D. The TCR sequence derives from a man in his fifties who received an inactivated influenza vaccine. The CDR3 loop is CASSLADLSSYNEQFF. Here the CDR3 DNA reads TGTGCCAGCAGCTTGGCCGACTTGAGCTCCTACAATGAGCAGTTCTTC.